The 23 T cell receptor beta chains below all came from one sample that was sequenced in a study of response to subunit inactivated influenza vaccine. TCRdb independently ran MiXCR on the RT-PCR reads; one entry per CDR3 protein. The table has about 540,000 distinct CDR3 sequences, 14% seen once. The sample in question was PBMCs from blood, obtained 12 days after vaccination. These receptors were obtained from a man aged 45-65 years who received an inactivated influenza vaccine.

This clonotype was counted at least ten times. The V and J genes are TRBV7-9 and TRBJ2-7; a possible D gene is TRBD1 (7 bases). The CDR3 spans 15 residues. Germline CDR1 and CDR2: SEHNR and FQNEAQ (reference sequence). Trimming stripped 5 bases from V and 3 bases from J, with 17 bases between. CDR3 coding DNA: TGTGCCAGCAGCCCCTTAGACAGGGACTTCTACGAGCAGTACTTC. This gives the protein CASSPLDRDFYEQYF.

The chain has TRBV20-1 and TRBJ1-6; D not certain. Germline CDR1 and CDR2: DFQATT and SNEGSKA (reference sequence). The V end lost 6 bases, the J end lost 9 bases, and 15 bases lay between the germline ends. The CDR3 runs 13 residues. Here the CDR3 reads CSALNVLGSPLHF. The DNA for the CDR3 is TGCAGTGCCCTTAATGTACTCGGTTCACCCCTCCACTTT.

This clonotype has more than one count but fewer than ten. The chain carries TRBV3-1 and TRBJ1-1; D gene unclear. The CDR3 contains 13 residues. V dropped 5 bases and J dropped 5 bases, with 12 bases sitting between them. Germline V lookup: CDR1 LGHDT, CDR2 YNNKEL (reference sequence). In nucleotides, the CDR3 is TGTGCCAGCAGCTTCGACGGTCGGACTGAAGCTTTCTTT. Translating it yields CASSFDGRTEAFF.

This clonotype was picked up a small number of times. V is TRBV20-1 and J is TRBJ1-2; D is ambiguous. The ends were cut back, 6 bases at V and 8 bases at J, with 10 bases in the middle. Germline V gene sequence: CDR1 DFQATT, CDR2 SNEGSKA (reference sequence). The CDR3 runs to 10 residues. The CDR3 nucleotides are TGCAGTGCGTCGAAAGCGGGCTACACCTTC. This encodes CSASKAGYTF.

This clonotype was observed a few times. The genes are TRBV7-9 and TRBJ2-5; 11 bases align to TRBD2. V lost 6 bases, J lost 2 bases, and 5 bases stayed unmatched. This CDR3 contains 15 residues. Germline loops: CDR1 SEHNR, CDR2 FQNEAQ (reference sequence). CDR3 loop: CASRTSGGMQETQYF. The CDR3 nucleotides are TGTGCCAGCAGAACTAGCGGGGGAATGCAAGAGACCCAGTACTTC.

The table lists this clonotype with many counts. The chain joins TRBV6-6 to TRBJ2-7; 8 bases match TRBD1. Germline assignment: CDR1 MNHNY and CDR2 SVGAGI (reference sequence). Trimming took 4 bases from V and 9 from J; bases not matched to a gene: 2. CDR3 length equals 11 residues. This chain's CDR3 is CASSSQGVQYF. CDR3 nucleotides: TGTGCCAGCAGTTCACAGGGGGTGCAGTACTTC.

This clonotype was detected only a few times. The chain links TRBV28 to TRBJ2-3; D is possibly TRBD1 (5 bases). Trimming removed 11 bases from V and 4 bases from J, with 16 bases in between. The CDR3 is 13 amino acids. The germline gives CDR1 MDHEN, CDR2 SYDVKM. The CDR3 coding sequence is TGTGCCTCCTTTCGGCAGGGCGCAGATACGCAGTATTTT. Protein product: CASFRQGADTQYF.

The CDR3 protein is CASSLSSGYYEQYF. For the CDR3, the DNA is TGTGCCAGCAGTTTATCATCGGGGTACTACGAGCAGTACTTC. The genes are TRBV27 and TRBJ2-7, with D possibly being TRBD2 (5 bases). The CDR3 has 14 residues. Germline V lookup: CDR1 MNHEY, CDR2 SMNVEV (reference sequence). Trimming took off 0 bases at V and 3 bases at J, with 9 bases between the two ends.

In its sample, this clonotype was seen a few times. This sequence joins TRBV7-9 and TRBJ2-1; 10 bases line up with TRBD2. The CDR3 length is 15 residues. Germline V gene lookup returns CDR1 SEHNR and CDR2 FQNEAQ (reference sequence). With 5 bases clipped from V and 6 bases from J, the junction kept 7 bases outside the gene matches. The CDR3 bases are TGTGCCAGCAGCCAGGTGCTAGCGGGAGCCAATGAGCAGTTCTTC. Protein: CASSQVLAGANEQFF.

This clonotype was found a few times. The chain carries TRBV20-1 and TRBJ2-2; TRBD2 matches at 14 bases. Losses at the gene ends were 3 bases for V and 1 base for J; bases not matched to a gene: 4. CDR1 is DFQATT and CDR2 is SNEGSKA in the germline V gene (reference sequence). This CDR3 contains 17 residues. This CDR3 is CSARGLAGVRNTGELFF. For the CDR3, the DNA is TGCAGTGCTAGGGGACTAGCGGGAGTTCGGAACACCGGGGAGCTGTTTTTT.

By sample share, this clonotype is medium-sized. This sequence joins TRBV7-2 and TRBJ2-3; TRBD2 matches at 12 bases. The CDR3 is 17 residues long. After removal of 3 bases from V and 7 bases from J, the junction contained 11 bases not matched to a gene. The germline V gene has CDR1 SGHTA and CDR2 FQGNSA. The CDR3 DNA is TGTGCCAGCAGCTTTGGCGTGAAGACTAGCGGGAGAAATACGCAGTATTTT. The encoded protein is CASSFGVKTSGRNTQYF.

This clonotype was seen a handful of times. The CDR3 nucleotides read TGTGCCAGCAGATCGGTCGGGACAGGGTCCTACGAGCAGTACTTC. It encodes CASRSVGTGSYEQYF. The chain links TRBV28 to TRBJ2-7, with 9 bases identical to TRBD1. CDR1 MDHEN and CDR2 SYDVKM come from the germline V gene. The CDR3 sequence is 15 residues long. With 6 bases clipped from V and 1 base from J, the junction kept 7 bases outside the gene matches.

V and J are TRBV15 and TRBJ1-1, with 10 bases matching TRBD1. This CDR3 is built from 15 residues. Looked up from germline, CDR1 is LNHNV and CDR2 is YYDKDF (reference sequence). The V segment lost 10 bases and the J segment 5 bases; nucleotides outside the gene matches: 13. As DNA, the CDR3 is TGTGCCATCGATACGGGGGACAGGGGTATAACTGAAGCTTTCTTT. This translates into CAIDTGDRGITEAFF.

There are a few counts of this clonotype. The chain couples TRBV6-2 or TRBV6-3 to TRBJ2-2; 8 bases fit TRBD1. Per the germline V gene, CDR1 is MNHEY and CDR2 is SVGEGT. V gave up 7 bases and J gave up 7 bases; unmatched junction bases: 11. The CDR3 is 15 residues long. CDR3: CASNRRTGYNGELFF. Here the CDR3 DNA reads TGTGCCAGCAACAGAAGGACAGGGTATAACGGGGAGCTGTTTTTT.

This clonotype occurred a few times. At one boundary the junction diverges from the germline segment, which might be a read error. The J gene is TRBJ1-1, the V gene TRBV10-3; D uncertain. The CDR3 extends over 12 amino acids. The germline V gene has CDR1 ENHRY and CDR2 SYGVKD. The CDR3 here is CAISESGSSLSF. CDR3 coding DNA: TGTGCCATCAGTGAGTCTGGGTCTTCTCTAAGTTTT.

This clonotype appeared many times. A read error may produce the germline difference seen at one junction end. This chain's CDR3 is CASSLGIYNEQFF. The CDR3 DNA reads TGTGCCAGCAGCTTGGGGATCTACAATGAGCAGTTCTTC. V is TRBV5-1 and J is TRBJ2-1; D gene ambiguous. In germline, CDR1 is SGHRS, CDR2 YFSETQ. The CDR3 contains 13 residues.

A few counts support this clonotype. This chain connects TRBV29-1 to TRBJ2-1; 14 bases map to TRBD2. The CDR3 has 15 amino acids. V shed 5 bases, J shed 7 bases, and the junction held 7 bases outside the gene matches. Germline V gene lookup returns CDR1 SQVTM and CDR2 ANQGSEA. CDR3 protein: CSVKGLAGERNEQFF. In DNA, the CDR3 is TGCAGCGTTAAGGGACTAGCGGGAGAGAGGAATGAGCAGTTCTTC.

This clonotype was observed at least ten times. The chain links TRBV20-1 to TRBJ2-1; no reliable D call. Germline-derived CDR1 and CDR2 are DFQATT and SNEGSKA (reference sequence). This CDR3 spans 12 amino acids. The germline V and J ends were trimmed by 7 bases and 8 bases, with 15 bases remaining between them. The CDR3 region is CSGLVLGYEQFF. In DNA form, the CDR3 reads TGCAGTGGATTAGTCTTAGGATATGAGCAGTTCTTC.

This clonotype was detected only a few times. As DNA, the CDR3 is TGCAGCGCTCTGGACAGGGCCCCCTACGAGCAGTACTTC. Its protein is CSALDRAPYEQYF. The genes are TRBV29-1 and TRBJ2-7; TRBD1 aligns across 8 bases. The germline gives CDR1 SQVTM, CDR2 ANQGSEA. This CDR3 is 13 amino acids long. The ends lost 7 bases at V and 2 bases at J; junction bases unmatched: 7.

This clonotype was seen a few times. V gene TRBV18 combines with J gene TRBJ2-5; 9 nucleotides match TRBD1. With 6 bases clipped from V and 5 bases from J, the junction kept 10 bases outside the gene matches. Germline CDR1 is KGHSH and CDR2 is LQKENI. The CDR3 covers 15 residues. The DNA of the CDR3 is TGTGCCAGCTCCCCCGGACAGGGGCATTGGGAGACCCAGTACTTC. It translates to CASSPGQGHWETQYF.

J is TRBJ2-2 and V is TRBV6-5; D gene uncertain. The CDR3 extends over 14 amino acids. Per the germline V gene, CDR1 is MNHEY and CDR2 is SVGAGI. V dropped 1 base and J dropped 5 bases, with 8 bases sitting between them. The CDR3 loop reads CASSYLSDTGELFF. CDR3 DNA sequence: TGTGCCAGCAGTTACTTGTCGGATACCGGGGAGCTGTTTTTT.

This clonotype was counted at least ten times. This chain links TRBV7-3 with TRBJ2-2; D is unclear. This CDR3 spans 13 amino acids. Germline CDR1 and CDR2: SGHTA and FQGTGA. V lost 4 bases and J 4 bases, leaving 7 bases between the germline ends. DNA for the CDR3: TGTGCCAGCAGCTCCAGGATCACCGGGGAGCTGTTTTTT. Encoded protein: CASSSRITGELFF.

This clonotype was detected many times. The rearrangement links TRBV5-1 to TRBJ2-3; a weak D match, TRBD1 (5 bases). The CDR3 is 15 residues long. Trimming stripped 0 bases from V and 2 bases from J, with 10 bases between. Looked up from germline, CDR1 is SGHRS and CDR2 is YFSETQ. The CDR3: CASSLAGKVTDTQYF. The CDR3 DNA reads TGCGCCAGCAGCTTGGCAGGGAAAGTCACAGATACGCAGTATTTT.